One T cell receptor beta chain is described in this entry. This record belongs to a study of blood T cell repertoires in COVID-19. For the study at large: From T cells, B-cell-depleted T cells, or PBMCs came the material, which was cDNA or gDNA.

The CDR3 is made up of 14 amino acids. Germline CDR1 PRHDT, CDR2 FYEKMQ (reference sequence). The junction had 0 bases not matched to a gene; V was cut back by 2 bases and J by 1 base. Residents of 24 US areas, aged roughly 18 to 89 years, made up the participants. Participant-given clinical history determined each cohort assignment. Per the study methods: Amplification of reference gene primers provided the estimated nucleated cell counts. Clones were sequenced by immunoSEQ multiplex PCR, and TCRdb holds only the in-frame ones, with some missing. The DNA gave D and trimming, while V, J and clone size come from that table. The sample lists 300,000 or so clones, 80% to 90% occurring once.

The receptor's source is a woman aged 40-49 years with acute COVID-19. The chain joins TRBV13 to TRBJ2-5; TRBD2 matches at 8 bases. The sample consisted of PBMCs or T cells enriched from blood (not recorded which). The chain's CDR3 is CASSLTSGQETQYF. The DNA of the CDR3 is TGTGCCAGCAGCTTAACTAGCGGCCAAGAGACCCAGTACTTC.